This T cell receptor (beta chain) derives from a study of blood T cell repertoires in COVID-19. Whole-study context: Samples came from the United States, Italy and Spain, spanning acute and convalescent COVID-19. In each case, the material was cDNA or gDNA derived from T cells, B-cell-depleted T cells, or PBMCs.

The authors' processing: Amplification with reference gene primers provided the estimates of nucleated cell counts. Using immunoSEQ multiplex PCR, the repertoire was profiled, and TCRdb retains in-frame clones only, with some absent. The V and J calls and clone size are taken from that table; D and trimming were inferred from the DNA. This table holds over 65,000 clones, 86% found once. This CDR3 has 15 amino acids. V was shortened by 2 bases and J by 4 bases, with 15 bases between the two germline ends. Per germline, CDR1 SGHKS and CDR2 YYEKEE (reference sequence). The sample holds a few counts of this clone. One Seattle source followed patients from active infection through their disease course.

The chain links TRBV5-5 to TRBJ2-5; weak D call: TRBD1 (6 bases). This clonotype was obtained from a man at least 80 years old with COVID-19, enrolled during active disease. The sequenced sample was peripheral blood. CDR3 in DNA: TGTGCCAGCAGCTTTGCAGGGGCATCTGGAGAGACCCAGTACTTC. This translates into CASSFAGASGETQYF. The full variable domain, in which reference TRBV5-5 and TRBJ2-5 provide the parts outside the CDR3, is DAGVTQSPTHLIKTRGQQVTLRCSPISGHKSVSWYQQVLGQGPQFIFQYYEKEERGRGNFPDRFSARQFPNYSSELNVNALLLGDSALYLCASSFAGASGETQYFGPGTRLLVL.